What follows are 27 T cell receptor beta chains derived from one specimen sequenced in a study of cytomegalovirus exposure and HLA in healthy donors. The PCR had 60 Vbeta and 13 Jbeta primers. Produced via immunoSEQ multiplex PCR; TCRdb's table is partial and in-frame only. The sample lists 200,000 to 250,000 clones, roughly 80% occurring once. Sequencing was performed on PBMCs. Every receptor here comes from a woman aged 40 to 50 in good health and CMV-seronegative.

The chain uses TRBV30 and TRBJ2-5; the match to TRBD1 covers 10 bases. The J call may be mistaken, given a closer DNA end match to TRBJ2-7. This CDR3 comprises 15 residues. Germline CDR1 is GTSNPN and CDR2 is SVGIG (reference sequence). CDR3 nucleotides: TGTGCCTGGAGGGCCGGGACAGGGGATATCTACGAGCAGTACTTC. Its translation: CAWRAGTGDIYEQYF.

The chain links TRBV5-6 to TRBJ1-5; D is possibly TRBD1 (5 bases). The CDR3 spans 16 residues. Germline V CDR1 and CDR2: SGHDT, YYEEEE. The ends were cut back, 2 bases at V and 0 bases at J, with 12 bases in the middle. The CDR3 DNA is TGTGCCAGCAGCTTCTGGCAAGGGGTTAGCAATCAGCCCCAGCATTTT. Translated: CASSFWQGVSNQPQHF.

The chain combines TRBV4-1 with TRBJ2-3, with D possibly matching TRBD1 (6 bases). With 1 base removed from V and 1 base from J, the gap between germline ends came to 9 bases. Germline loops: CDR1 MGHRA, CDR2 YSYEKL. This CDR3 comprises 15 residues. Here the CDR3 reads CASSQVWGRTDTQYF. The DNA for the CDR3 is TGCGCCAGCAGCCAAGTTTGGGGGCGCACAGATACGCAGTATTTT.

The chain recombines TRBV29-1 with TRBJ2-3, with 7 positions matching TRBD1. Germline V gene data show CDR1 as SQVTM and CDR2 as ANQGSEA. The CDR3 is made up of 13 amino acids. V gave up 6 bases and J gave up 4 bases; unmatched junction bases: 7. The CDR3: CSVRDRWADTQYF. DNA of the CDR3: TGCAGCGTCCGGGACAGATGGGCAGATACGCAGTATTTT.

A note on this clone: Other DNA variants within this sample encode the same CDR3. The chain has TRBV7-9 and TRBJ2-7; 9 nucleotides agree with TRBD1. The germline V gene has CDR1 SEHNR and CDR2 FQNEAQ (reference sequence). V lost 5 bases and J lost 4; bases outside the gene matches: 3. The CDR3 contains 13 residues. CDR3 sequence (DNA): TGTGCCAGCAGCCTGACAGGGGGTTACGAGCAGTACTTC. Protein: CASSLTGGYEQYF. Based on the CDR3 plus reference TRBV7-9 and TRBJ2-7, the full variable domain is DTGVSQNPRHKITKRGQNVTFRCDPISEHNRLYWYRQTLGQGPEFLTYFQNEAQLEKSRLLSDRFSAERPKGSFSTLEIQRTEQGDSAMYLCASSLTGGYEQYFGPGTRLTVT.

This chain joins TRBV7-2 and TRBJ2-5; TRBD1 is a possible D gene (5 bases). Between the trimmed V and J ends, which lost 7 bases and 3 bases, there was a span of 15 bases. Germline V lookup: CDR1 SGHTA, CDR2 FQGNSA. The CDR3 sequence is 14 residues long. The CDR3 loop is CASKGAGVKETQYF. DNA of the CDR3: TGTGCCAGCAAAGGGGCAGGTGTAAAAGAGACCCAGTACTTC.

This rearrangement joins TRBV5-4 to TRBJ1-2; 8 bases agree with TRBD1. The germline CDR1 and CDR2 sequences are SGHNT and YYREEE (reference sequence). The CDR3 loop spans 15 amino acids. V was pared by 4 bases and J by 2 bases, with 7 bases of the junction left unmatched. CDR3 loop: CASSRETGANYGYTF. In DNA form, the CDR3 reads TGTGCCAGCAGCCGGGAGACAGGGGCGAACTATGGCTACACCTTC.

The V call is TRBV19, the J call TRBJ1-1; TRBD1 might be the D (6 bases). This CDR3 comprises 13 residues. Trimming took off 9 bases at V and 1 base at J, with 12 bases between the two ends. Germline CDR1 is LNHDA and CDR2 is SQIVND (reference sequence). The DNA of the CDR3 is TGTGCCAGCAGGGGCTTATCGAACACTGAAGCTTTCTTT. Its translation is CASRGLSNTEAFF. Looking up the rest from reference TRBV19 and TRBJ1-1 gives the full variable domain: DGGITQSPKYLFRKEGQNVTLSCEQNLNHDAMYWYRQDPGQGLRLIYYSQIVNDFQKGDIAEGYSVSREKKESFPLTVTSAQKNPTAFYLCASRGLSNTEAFFGQGTRLTVV.

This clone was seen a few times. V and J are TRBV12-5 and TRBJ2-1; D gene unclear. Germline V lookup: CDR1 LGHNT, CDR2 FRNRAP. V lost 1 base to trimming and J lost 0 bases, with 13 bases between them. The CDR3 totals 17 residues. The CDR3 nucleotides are TGTGCTAGTGGTTTGGCCCCACCGCGTAGCTCCTACAATGAGCAGTTCTTC. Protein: CASGLAPPRSSYNEQFF.

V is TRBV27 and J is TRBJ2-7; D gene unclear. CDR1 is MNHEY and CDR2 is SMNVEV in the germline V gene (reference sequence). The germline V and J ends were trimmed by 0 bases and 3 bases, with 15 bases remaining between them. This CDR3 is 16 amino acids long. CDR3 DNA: TGTGCCAGCAGTTTATCTGTAGCCCTCGCCGTCTACGAGCAGTACTTC. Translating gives CASSLSVALAVYEQYF.

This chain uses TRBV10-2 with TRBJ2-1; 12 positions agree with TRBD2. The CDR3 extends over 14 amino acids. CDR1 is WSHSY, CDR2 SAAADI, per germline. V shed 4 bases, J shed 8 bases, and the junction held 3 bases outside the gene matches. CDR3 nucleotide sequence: TGCGCCAGCAGTGTGACTAGCGGGAGCTATGAGCAGTTCTTC. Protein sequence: CASSVTSGSYEQFF.

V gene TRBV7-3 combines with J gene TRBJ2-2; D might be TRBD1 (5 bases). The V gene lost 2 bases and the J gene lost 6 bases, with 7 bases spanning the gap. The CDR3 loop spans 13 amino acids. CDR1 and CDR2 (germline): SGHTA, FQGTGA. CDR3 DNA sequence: TGTGCCAGCAGCTTAGACAGACCCGGGGAGCTGTTTTTT. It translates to CASSLDRPGELFF. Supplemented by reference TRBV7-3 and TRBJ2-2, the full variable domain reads GAGVSQTPSNKVTEKGKYVELRCDPISGHTALYWYRQSLGQGPEFLIYFQGTGAADDSGLPNDRFFAVRPEGSVSTLKIQRTERGDSAVYLCASSLDRPGELFFGEGSRLTVL.

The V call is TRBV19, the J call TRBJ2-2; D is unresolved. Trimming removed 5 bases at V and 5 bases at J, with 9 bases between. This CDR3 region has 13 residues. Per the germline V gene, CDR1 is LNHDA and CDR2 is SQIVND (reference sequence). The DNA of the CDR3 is TGTGCCAGTAGTGGCTGGGCTACCGGGGAGCTGTTTTTT. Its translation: CASSGWATGELFF.

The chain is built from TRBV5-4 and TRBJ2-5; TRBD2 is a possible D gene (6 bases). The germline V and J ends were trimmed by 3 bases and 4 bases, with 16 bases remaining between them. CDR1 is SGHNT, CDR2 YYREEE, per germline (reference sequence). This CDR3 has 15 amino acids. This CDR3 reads CASSSPDLGGETQYF. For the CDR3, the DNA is TGTGCCAGCAGCTCACCGGACCTGGGGGGAGAGACCCAGTACTTC.

CDR3 sequence reads: CATSHTRFDGSWVGELFF. CDR3 bases: TGTGCCACCAGCCACACCAGGTTTGATGGGAGCTGGGTCGGGGAGCTGTTTTTT. The rearrangement links TRBV15 to TRBJ2-2, with a tentative D call TRBD2 (5 bases). Between the trimmed V and J ends, which lost 5 bases and 7 bases, there was a span of 26 bases. This CDR3 contains 18 residues. Per the germline V gene, CDR1 is LNHNV and CDR2 is YYDKDF (reference sequence).

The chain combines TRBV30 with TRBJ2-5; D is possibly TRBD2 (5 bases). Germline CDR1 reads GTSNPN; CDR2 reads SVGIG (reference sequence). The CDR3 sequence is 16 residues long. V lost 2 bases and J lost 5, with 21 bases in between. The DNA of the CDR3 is TGTGCCTGGAGTTCCCCTCGGGCCTCCCGGAGGGAGACCCAGTACTTC. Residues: CAWSSPRASRRETQYF.

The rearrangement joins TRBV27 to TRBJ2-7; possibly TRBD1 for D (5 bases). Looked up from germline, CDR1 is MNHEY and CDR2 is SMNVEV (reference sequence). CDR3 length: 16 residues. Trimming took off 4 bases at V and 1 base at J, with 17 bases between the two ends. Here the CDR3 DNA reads TGTGCCAGCAGTTCCAGTGCTGGGGCAGCGTCCTACGAGCAGTACTTC. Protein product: CASSSSAGAASYEQYF.

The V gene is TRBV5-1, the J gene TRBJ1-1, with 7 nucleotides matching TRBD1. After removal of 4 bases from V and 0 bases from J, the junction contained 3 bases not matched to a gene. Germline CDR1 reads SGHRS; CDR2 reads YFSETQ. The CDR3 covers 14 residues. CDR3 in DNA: TGCGCCAGCAGCGGGGGACAGATGAACACTGAAGCTTTCTTT. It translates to CASSGGQMNTEAFF.

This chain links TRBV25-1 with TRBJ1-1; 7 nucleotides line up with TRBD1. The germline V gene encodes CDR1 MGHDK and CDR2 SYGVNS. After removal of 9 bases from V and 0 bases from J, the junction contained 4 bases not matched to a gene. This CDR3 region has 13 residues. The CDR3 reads CASCRGLNTEAFF. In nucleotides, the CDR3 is TGTGCCAGTTGTAGGGGGCTGAACACTGAAGCTTTCTTT. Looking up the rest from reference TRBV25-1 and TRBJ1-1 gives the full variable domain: EADIYQTPRYLVIGTGKKITLECSQTMGHDKMYWYQQDPGMELHLIHYSYGVNSTEKGDLSSESTVSRIRTEHFPLTLESARPSHTSQYLCASCRGLNTEAFFGQGTRLTVV.

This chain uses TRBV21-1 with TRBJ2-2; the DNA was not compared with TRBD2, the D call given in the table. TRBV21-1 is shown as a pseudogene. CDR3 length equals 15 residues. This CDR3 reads CASSSTSANTGELFF. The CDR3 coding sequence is TGTGCCAGCAGCAGCACTAGCGCGAACACCGGGGAGCTGTTTTTT.

The CDR3 DNA sequence: TGTGCCAGCAGTTTAAAGGGGCTAGAGGCCGCCTACGAGCAGTACTTC. Its protein is CASSLKGLEAAYEQYF. V is TRBV27 and J is TRBJ2-7; tentatively, D is TRBD1 (5 bases). The CDR3 loop spans 16 amino acids. From germline, CDR1 is MNHEY and CDR2 SMNVEV (reference sequence). The V end lost 2 bases, the J end lost 2 bases, and 16 bases lay between the germline ends.

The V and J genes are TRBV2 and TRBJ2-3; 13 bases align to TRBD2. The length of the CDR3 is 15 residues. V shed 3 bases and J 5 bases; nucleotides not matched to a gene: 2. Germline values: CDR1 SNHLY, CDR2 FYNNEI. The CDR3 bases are TGTGCCAGCAGTGATAGGACTAGCGGGGGAGATACGCAGTATTTT. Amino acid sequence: CASSDRTSGGDTQYF. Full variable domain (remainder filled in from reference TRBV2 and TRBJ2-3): EPEVTQTPSHQVTQMGQEVILRCVPISNHLYFYWYRQILGQKVEFLVSFYNNEISEKSEIFDDQFSVERPDGSNFTLKIRSTKLEDSAMYFCASSDRTSGGDTQYFGPGTRLTVL.

CDR3 amino acids: CASSGTVGGYGYTF. The CDR3 coding sequence is TGTGCCAGCAGTGGGACAGTTGGAGGCTATGGCTACACCTTC. The chain recombines TRBV5-6 with TRBJ1-2, with 7 bases matching TRBD1. The CDR3 totals 14 residues. Trimming at V came to 5 bases and at J to 4 bases, leaving 8 bases not matched to a gene. CDR1 and CDR2 (germline): SGHDT, YYEEEE.

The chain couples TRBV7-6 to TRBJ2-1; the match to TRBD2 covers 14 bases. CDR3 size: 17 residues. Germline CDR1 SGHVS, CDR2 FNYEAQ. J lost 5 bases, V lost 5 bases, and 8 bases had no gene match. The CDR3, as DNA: TGTGCCAGCAGCCCCTATGGGACTAGCGGGAGCAACAATGAGCAGTTCTTC. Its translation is CASSPYGTSGSNNEQFF.

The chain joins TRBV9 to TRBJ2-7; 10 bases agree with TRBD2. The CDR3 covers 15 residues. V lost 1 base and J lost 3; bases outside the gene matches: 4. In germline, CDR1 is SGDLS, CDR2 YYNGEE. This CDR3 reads CASSVLAGESYEQYF. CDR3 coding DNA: TGTGCCAGCAGCGTACTAGCGGGAGAGAGCTACGAGCAGTACTTC.

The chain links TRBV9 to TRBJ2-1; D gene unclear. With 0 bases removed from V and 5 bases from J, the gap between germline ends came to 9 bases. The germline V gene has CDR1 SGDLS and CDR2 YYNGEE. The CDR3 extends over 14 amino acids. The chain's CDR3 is CASSVGLAHNEQFF. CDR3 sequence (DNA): TGTGCCAGCAGCGTAGGGTTGGCCCACAATGAGCAGTTCTTC.

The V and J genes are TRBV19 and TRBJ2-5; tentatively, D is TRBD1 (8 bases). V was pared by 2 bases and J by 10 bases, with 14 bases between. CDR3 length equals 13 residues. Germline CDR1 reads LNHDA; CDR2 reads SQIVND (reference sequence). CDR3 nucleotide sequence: TGTGCCAGTAGTATAATACAGGGGGGGGACCAGTACTTC. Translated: CASSIIQGGDQYF.